The source of this TCR beta chain is a study of cytomegalovirus exposure and HLA in healthy donors. This CDR3 spans 13 amino acids. CDR1 is MDHEN, CDR2 SYDVKM, per germline. V lost 2 bases to trimming and J lost 5 bases, with 10 bases between them. Here immunoSEQ multiplex PCR was the method, and the copy in TCRdb shows in-frame clones only, minus some. The repertoire includes approximately 160,000 clones, roughly 84% of them detected once, and roughly 10% sits in the top ten. The receptor was isolated from a man aged 25-45 years in good health and CMV-seropositive. Sequenced input: PBMCs. The chain combines TRBV28 with TRBJ2-7; D may be TRBD1 (5 bases). CDR3 sequence reads: CASSLTGSDEQYF. As DNA, the CDR3 is TGTGCCAGCAGTTTAACAGGATCGGACGAGCAGTACTTC.